This T cell receptor (beta chain) emerged from a study of somatic mutations in cytotoxic T cells in rheumatoid arthritis. The study's findings and limits: Statistically, CD8+ T-cell clonality was not significantly distinct between individuals with rheumatoid arthritis and age-matched healthy controls.

The CDR3 spans 17 residues. Germline V gene data show CDR1 as LNHDA and CDR2 as SQIVND (reference sequence). The V and J ends lost 3 bases and 5 bases, in that order; junction bases with no gene match: 12. Of note for this clone: Its antigen is unidentified.

Here immunoSEQ multiplex PCR was the method, and the copy in TCRdb shows in-frame clones only, minus some. The table has some 30,000 clones, around 87% seen once. Sequencing used CD8+ T cells sorted from blood. The chain joins TRBV19 to TRBJ2-2, with 7 bases lining up with TRBD1. The TCR was taken from an adult with rheumatoid arthritis. In DNA, the CDR3 is TGTGCCAGTAGTATTGTCTCGACAGGGTTAAGGACCGGGGAGCTGTTTTTT. Its protein product is CASSIVSTGLRTGELFF. Full variable domain (outside the CDR3, taken from reference TRBV19 and TRBJ2-2): DGGITQSPKYLFRKEGQNVTLSCEQNLNHDAMYWYRQDPGQGLRLIYYSQIVNDFQKGDIAEGYSVSREKKESFPLTVTSAQKNPTAFYLCASSIVSTGLRTGELFFGEGSRLTVL.